The clone carrying this T cell receptor beta chain has only a few counts. Between the trimmed V and J ends, which lost 0 bases and 5 bases, there was a span of 8 bases. This CDR3 is 13 amino acids long. Germline V gene lookup returns CDR1 GTSNPN and CDR2 SVGIG (reference sequence). This sample was taken from a study of identifying expanded T cells in peripheral blood. This table comes from immunoSEQ multiplex PCR, and its TCRdb copy is limited to in-frame clones, with some not included. The sample records around 91,000 clones, more than 70% being singletons. The rearrangement links TRBV30 to TRBJ1-5; D is ambiguous. The sequenced material came from blood. The receptor was derived from a person between 18 and 75 years old in good health. CDR3 protein: CAWSVSGDQPQHF. For the CDR3, the DNA is TGTGCCTGGAGTGTTTCAGGAGATCAGCCCCAGCATTTT.